The 10 T cell receptor beta chains presented below share a single source sample, sequenced in a study of blood T cell repertoires in COVID-19. Measured with immunoSEQ multiplex PCR; TCRdb has only the in-frame clones, and not every one. Of roughly 170,000 clones in the sample, 70% to 85% are singletons; the top ten hold 6.5% to 8.5%. The sample taken for sequencing was peripheral blood. The receptors were gathered from a human donor in a cohort sampled during active COVID-19.

The chain joins TRBV7-9 to TRBJ2-6; D possibly corresponds to TRBD2 (6 bases). The V end was cut by 3 bases, the J end by 2 bases, with 11 bases between. Germline assignment: CDR1 SEHNR and CDR2 FQNEAQ (reference sequence). The CDR3 covers 16 residues. CDR3: CASSFVGGTGANVLTF. CDR3 bases: TGTGCCAGCAGCTTCGTGGGAGGAACTGGGGCCAACGTCCTGACTTTC.

The chain has TRBV2 and TRBJ1-2; 8 bases agree with TRBD1. The CDR3 is made up of 14 amino acids. The germline gives CDR1 SNHLY, CDR2 FYNNEI. Trimming removed 6 bases from V and 7 bases from J; junction bases left unmatched: 10. CDR3 coding DNA: TGTGCCAGCAGGCTCACAGGGGGGGAAGGTGGCTACACCTTC. Its protein is CASRLTGGEGGYTF.

CDR3 sequence reads: CASSVDALSTREQYF. DNA for the CDR3: TGTGCCAGCAGTGTCGACGCCCTCTCTACTAGGGAGCAGTACTTC. This chain uses TRBV27 with TRBJ2-7; maybe TRBD2 (5 bases). In germline, CDR1 is MNHEY, CDR2 SMNVEV (reference sequence). Between the trimmed V and J ends, which lost 5 bases and 7 bases, there was a span of 21 bases. The CDR3 has 15 residues.

The chain combines TRBV6-5 with TRBJ1-2; a possible D gene is TRBD1 (5 bases). The V gene lost 5 bases and the J gene lost 1 base, with 8 bases spanning the gap. The CDR3 contains 13 residues. The germline V gene encodes CDR1 MNHEY and CDR2 SVGAGI. The CDR3 DNA reads as TGTGCCAGCAGTCCGACAGTTAACTATGGCTACACCTTC. Amino acids: CASSPTVNYGYTF.

The rearrangement uses TRBV5-4 and TRBJ1-2; TRBD1 aligns across 8 bases. J gave up 5 bases and V 3 bases, and 3 bases lay outside the gene matches. The CDR3 runs 13 residues. The germline V gene has CDR1 SGHNT and CDR2 YYREEE (reference sequence). CDR3 nucleotide sequence: TGTGCCAGCAGCTCACAGGGGGGGTATGGCTACACCTTC. Protein sequence: CASSSQGGYGYTF.

The V and J genes are TRBV9 and TRBJ1-5, with unresolved D. The V and J ends lost 1 base and 1 base respectively, with 9 bases between them. The CDR3 is 15 residues long. Germline V gene data show CDR1 as SGDLS and CDR2 as YYNGEE. CDR3 nucleotide sequence: TGTGCCAGCAGCGTAAGTCCCGGGAGCAATCAGCCCCAGCATTTT. Amino acids: CASSVSPGSNQPQHF.

The V gene is TRBV5-1, the J gene TRBJ2-7; 8 nucleotides agree with TRBD1. V was clipped by 1 base and J by 1 base; unmatched bases: 4. The germline V gene encodes CDR1 SGHRS and CDR2 YFSETQ. CDR3 length: 15 residues. CDR3 amino acids: CASSLFGQGSYEQYF. CDR3 nucleotide sequence: TGCGCCAGCAGCTTGTTTGGACAGGGTTCCTACGAGCAGTACTTC.

V usage is TRBV27 and J usage is TRBJ2-1; 12 bases match TRBD2. CDR1 is MNHEY, CDR2 SMNVEV, per germline (reference sequence). V was pared by 6 bases and J by 9 bases, with 24 bases of the junction left unmatched. The CDR3 has 20 amino acids. The CDR3 nucleotides are TGTGCCAGCAGGGCTCCGGCCACGAACCCCCTAGCGGGGGGGGGTAGTGAGCAGTTCTTC. Amino acids: CASRAPATNPLAGGGSEQFF.

The chain is built from TRBV12-3 or TRBV12-4 and TRBJ2-1; D gene ambiguous. The CDR3 consists of 12 residues. V gave up 2 bases and J gave up 5 bases, with 4 bases separating them. CDR3 loop: CASSLRDNEQFF. The CDR3 DNA reads TGTGCCAGCAGTTTAAGAGACAATGAGCAGTTCTTC.

The J gene is TRBJ1-2, the V gene TRBV25-1; 8 positions agree with TRBD1. CDR3 length: 13 amino acids. Trimming took 5 bases from V and 7 from J; bases not matched to a gene: 6. CDR1 and CDR2 (germline): MGHDK, SYGVNS. The CDR3 loop is CASSPGGSGGYTF. CDR3 in DNA: TGTGCCAGCAGTCCAGGGGGCAGTGGTGGCTACACCTTC.